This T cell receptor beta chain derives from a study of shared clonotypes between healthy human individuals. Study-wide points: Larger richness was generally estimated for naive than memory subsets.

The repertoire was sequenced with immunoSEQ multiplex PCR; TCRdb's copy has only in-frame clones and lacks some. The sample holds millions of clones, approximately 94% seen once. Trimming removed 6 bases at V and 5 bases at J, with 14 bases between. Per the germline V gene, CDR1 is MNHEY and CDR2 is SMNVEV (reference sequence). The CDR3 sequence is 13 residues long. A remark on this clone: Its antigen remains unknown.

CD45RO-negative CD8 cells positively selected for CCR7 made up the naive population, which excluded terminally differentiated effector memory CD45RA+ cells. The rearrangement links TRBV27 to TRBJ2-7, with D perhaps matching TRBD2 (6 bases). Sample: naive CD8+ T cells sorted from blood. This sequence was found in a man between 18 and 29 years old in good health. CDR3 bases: TGTGCCAGCAGGCCCGGGGGTTACCACGAGCAGTACTTC. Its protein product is CASRPGGYHEQYF.